The T cell receptor beta chain under discussion was sequenced for a study of cytomegalovirus exposure and HLA in healthy donors. Study conclusions and caveats: Later, TCR association rates were found to vary by HLA locus, highest for DRB1 and lowest for HLA-C. For cytomegalovirus status, the classifier reportedly gave diagnoses with high specificity and sensitivity.

To note about this clone: Its antigen remains unidentified.

Use of 60 Vbeta and 13 Jbeta primers characterized the PCR. Sequencing was performed with immunoSEQ multiplex PCR; in TCRdb, only in-frame clones are kept and a portion is missing. The sample shows under 150,000 clones, around 81% of them seen only once. The germline V gene has CDR1 SGHAT and CDR2 FQNNGV. V shed 2 bases, J shed 4 bases, and the junction held 7 bases outside the gene matches. The CDR3 length is 16 residues. The TCR comes from a man younger than 35 in good health and CMV-seronegative. This chain uses TRBV11-2 with TRBJ2-7, with 11 bases that match TRBD2. The sequenced sample was PBMCs. CDR3 DNA: TGTGCCAGCAGCTTAAGTCTAGCGGGGGGCTCGTACGAGCAGTACTTC. This translates into CASSLSLAGGSYEQYF.